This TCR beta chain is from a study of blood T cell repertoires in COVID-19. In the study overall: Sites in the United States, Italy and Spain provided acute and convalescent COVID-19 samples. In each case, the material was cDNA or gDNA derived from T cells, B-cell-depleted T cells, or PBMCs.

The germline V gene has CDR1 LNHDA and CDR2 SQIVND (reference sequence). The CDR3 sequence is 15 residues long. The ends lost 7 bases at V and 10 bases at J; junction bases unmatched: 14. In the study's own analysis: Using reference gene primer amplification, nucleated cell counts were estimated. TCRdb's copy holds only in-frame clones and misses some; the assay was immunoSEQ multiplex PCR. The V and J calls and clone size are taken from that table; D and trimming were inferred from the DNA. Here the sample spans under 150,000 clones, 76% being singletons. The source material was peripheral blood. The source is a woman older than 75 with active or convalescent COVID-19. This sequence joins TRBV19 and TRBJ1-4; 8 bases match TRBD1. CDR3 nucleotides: TGTGCCAGTATGGGACAACAGGGGGTCGGAGGAAAACTGTTTTTT. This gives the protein CASMGQQGVGGKLFF.